The source of this T cell receptor beta chain is a study of blood T cells in healthy people across ages. The authors isolated at least 6 million PBMCs per sample. Deletions cut 3 bases from V and 2 bases from J, with 12 bases between. Germline V CDR1 and CDR2: DFQATT, SNEGSKA (reference sequence). CDR3 length: 14 amino acids. This clonotype was found a few times. A second PCR of 7 to 11 cycles used a sample-barcoded 5' primer and a J-beta primer mix. From the 5' RACE reads, TCRdb called clonotypes with MiXCR, one entry per CDR3 protein. The sample shows about 2 million distinct CDR3 sequences, roughly 50% of them seen only once.

The source material was blood. This clonotype was obtained from a woman aged 40 to 50 in good health. This chain connects TRBV20-1 to TRBJ2-3; TRBD2 might be the D (6 bases). In DNA form, the CDR3 reads TGCAGTGCTAGTGGGGGAGGACACACAGATACGCAGTATTTT. Its protein product is CSASGGGHTDTQYF.